This T cell receptor (beta chain) was recovered during a study of blood T cell repertoires in COVID-19. Overall study context: Specimens from acute and convalescent COVID-19 originated in the United States, Italy and Spain. Sources were T cells, B-cell-depleted T cells, or PBMCs; the material itself was cDNA or gDNA.

V was shortened by 9 bases and J by 6 bases, with 18 bases between the two germline ends. In germline, CDR1 is LNHDA, CDR2 SQIVND (reference sequence). This CDR3 is 14 amino acids long. How the authors handled the data: Reference gene primer amplification yielded estimated nucleated cell counts. The repertoire was sequenced with immunoSEQ multiplex PCR; TCRdb's copy has only in-frame clones and lacks some. The V and J calls and the clone size are those of that table, but D and trimming were determined from the DNA. The table includes about 120,000 clones, 85% to 90% detected once. The sample taken for sequencing was peripheral blood. This clonotype originated in an older woman with acute or convalescent COVID-19. The chain combines TRBV19 with TRBJ1-5, with D possibly being TRBD1 (6 bases). The CDR3 nucleotides are TGTGCCAGCAAATCAGGGGTTGTAAGTCAGCCCCAGCATTTT. Translated: CASKSGVVSQPQHF.